This T cell receptor (beta chain) was sequenced during a study of shared clonotypes between healthy human individuals. Study-level points and caveats: Rarefaction analysis demonstrated incomplete sorted-subset sequencing notwithstanding large depth. A few donors held about 4.6% of naive CD4 clonotypes in common.

The method was immunoSEQ multiplex PCR; TCRdb's version includes in-frame clones alone and lacks a portion of them. The sample consists of a few million clones, about 94% of them appearing once. A note on this clone: Its matching antigen is unknown.

This CDR3 is 14 amino acids long. Germline lookup yields CDR1 SGHNT and CDR2 YYREEE (reference sequence). Trimming stripped 9 bases from V and 7 bases from J, with 17 bases between. This sequence joins TRBV5-4 and TRBJ1-6; no clear D. Sequencing was performed on naive CD4+ T cells sorted from blood. Noted subset: CD45RA+ positively selected. This receptor was taken from a young man in good health. CDR3 sequence (DNA): TGTGCCACCGGCCCGACAACTCAGAATTCACCCCTCCACTTT. As protein: CATGPTTQNSPLHF.